This is a list of T cell receptor beta chains from one sample in a study of T cells in Graves' hyperthyroidism and ophthalmopathy. TCRdb fed the multiplex PCR reads into MiXCR, producing one record per CDR3 protein. The sample has some 270,000 distinct CDR3 sequences, about 13% seen once. Material: blood. Receptors originate from a woman between 40 and 50 years old with Graves' hyperthyroidism. The CDR3 runs from the conserved cysteine through the conserved F or W. D genes are given only for firm matches. Clone size appears in some rows only: once, few, many, or a class for an expanded clone.

cdr3_aa: CASSLIETQYF
cdr3_nt: TGTGCCAGCAGTTTAATAGAGACCCAGTACTTC
clone_size: many
d_call: .
v_call: TRBV28
j_call: TRBJ2-5
cdr3_length: 11

cdr3_aa: CASSTIPAYEQYF
cdr3_nt: TGTGCCAGCAGCACTATACCCGCCTACGAGCAGTACTTC
clone_size: .
d_call: .
v_call: TRBV7-9
j_call: TRBJ2-7
cdr3_length: 13

cdr3_aa: CASSLWVGTEAFF
cdr3_nt: TGCGCCAGCAGCCTTTGGGTCGGCACTGAAGCTTTCTTT
clone_size: few
d_call: .
v_call: TRBV4-1
j_call: TRBJ1-1
cdr3_length: 13

cdr3_aa: CASGTAGFF
cdr3_nt: TGTGCCAGCGGGACAGCGGGTTTCTTT
clone_size: many
d_call: TRBD1
v_call: TRBV2
j_call: TRBJ1-1
cdr3_length: 9

cdr3_aa: CASSPPGHETQYF
cdr3_nt: TGTGCCAGCTCACCACCGGGACACGAGACCCAGTACTTC
clone_size: few
d_call: .
v_call: TRBV18
j_call: TRBJ2-5
cdr3_length: 13

cdr3_aa: CASSLGRDEQYF
cdr3_nt: TGTGCCAGCAGTTTGGGGCGGGACGAGCAGTACTTC
clone_size: many
d_call: .
v_call: TRBV12-3/TRBV12-4
j_call: TRBJ2-7
cdr3_length: 12

cdr3_aa: CSAETEIDNSPLHF
cdr3_nt: TGCAGTGCCGAAACAGAGATCGATAATTCACCCCTCCACTTT
clone_size: .
d_call: .
v_call: TRBV20-1
j_call: TRBJ1-6
cdr3_length: 14

cdr3_aa: CASSPLGGASAGANVLTF
cdr3_nt: TGCGCCAGCAGCCCCCTAGGAGGGGCGTCCGCTGGGGCCAACGTCCTGACTTTC
clone_size: .
d_call: .
v_call: TRBV5-1
j_call: TRBJ2-6
cdr3_length: 18

cdr3_aa: CASSPGQAVGPQHF
cdr3_nt: TGTGCCAGCAGTCCGGGACAGGCAGTTGGGCCCCAGCATTTT
clone_size: .
d_call: TRBD1
v_call: TRBV2
j_call: TRBJ1-5
cdr3_length: 14

cdr3_aa: CSAELAGVQETQYF
cdr3_nt: TGCAGTGCGGAACTAGCGGGAGTCCAAGAGACCCAGTACTTC
clone_size: many
d_call: TRBD2
v_call: TRBV20-1
j_call: TRBJ2-5
cdr3_length: 14

cdr3_aa: CASSLGSTNEKLFF
cdr3_nt: TGTGCCAGCAGCTTGGGGAGTACTAATGAAAAACTGTTTTTT
clone_size: many
d_call: .
v_call: TRBV5-1
j_call: TRBJ1-4
cdr3_length: 14

cdr3_aa: CSALELAGVTNEQFF
cdr3_nt: TGCAGTGCTTTAGAACTAGCGGGAGTTACCAATGAGCAGTTCTTC
clone_size: .
d_call: TRBD2
v_call: TRBV20-1
j_call: TRBJ2-1
cdr3_length: 15

cdr3_aa: CASSSKRDRAYEQYF
cdr3_nt: TGTGCCAGCAGCAGTAAGCGGGATAGGGCCTACGAGCAGTACTTC
clone_size: many
d_call: TRBD2
v_call: TRBV7-8
j_call: TRBJ2-7
cdr3_length: 15

cdr3_aa: CASRPTGATNAEAFF
cdr3_nt: TGTGCCAGCAGACCTACGGGTGCGACGAACGCTGAAGCTTTCTTT
clone_size: few
d_call: .
v_call: TRBV7-9
j_call: TRBJ1-1
cdr3_length: 15

cdr3_aa: CSASGHSLYDTQYF
cdr3_nt: TGCAGTGCTAGTGGGCATAGCCTTTATGATACGCAGTATTTT
clone_size: few
d_call: .
v_call: TRBV20-1
j_call: TRBJ2-3
cdr3_length: 14

cdr3_aa: CARKDRGPNYGYTF
cdr3_nt: TGTGCCAGGAAAGACAGGGGTCCTAACTATGGCTACACCTTC
clone_size: many
d_call: TRBD1
v_call: TRBV2
j_call: TRBJ1-2
cdr3_length: 14

cdr3_aa: CASSVTKGQYF
cdr3_nt: TGTGCCAGCAGCGTGACCAAGGGGCAGTACTTC
clone_size: .
d_call: .
v_call: TRBV5-8
j_call: TRBJ2-7
cdr3_length: 11

cdr3_aa: CASSTQSFYEKLFF
cdr3_nt: TGTGCCAGCTCTACACAGAGTTTTTATGAAAAACTGTTTTTT
clone_size: few
d_call: .
v_call: TRBV19
j_call: TRBJ1-4
cdr3_length: 14

cdr3_aa: CASSPQGPNQPQHF
cdr3_nt: TGTGCCAGCAGTCCCCAGGGTCCCAATCAGCCCCAGCATTTT
clone_size: many
d_call: .
v_call: TRBV2
j_call: TRBJ1-5
cdr3_length: 14

cdr3_aa: CASGRDYTDTQYF
cdr3_nt: TGTGCCAGCGGGAGGGACTACACAGATACGCAGTATTTT
clone_size: many
d_call: TRBD2
v_call: TRBV6-1
j_call: TRBJ2-3
cdr3_length: 13

cdr3_aa: CASSGLAGEDRAYEQYF
cdr3_nt: TGTGCCAGCAGTGGGCTAGCGGGAGAGGACCGCGCCTACGAGCAGTACTTC
clone_size: .
d_call: TRBD2
v_call: TRBV28
j_call: TRBJ2-7
cdr3_length: 17

cdr3_aa: CASRRGNYQPQHF
cdr3_nt: TGTGCCAGCAGACGGGGTAATTACCAGCCCCAGCATTTT
clone_size: few
d_call: .
v_call: TRBV6-2/TRBV6-3
j_call: TRBJ1-5
cdr3_length: 13

cdr3_aa: CASSLYGRILVGELFF
cdr3_nt: TGTGCCAGCAGCTTATATGGAAGGATATTGGTCGGGGAGCTGTTTTTT
clone_size: few
d_call: .
v_call: TRBV7-9
j_call: TRBJ2-2
cdr3_length: 16

cdr3_aa: CASSPRLAGRNQETQYF
cdr3_nt: TGTGCCAGCAGTCCCCGACTAGCGGGGAGAAACCAAGAGACCCAGTACTTC
clone_size: few
d_call: TRBD2
v_call: TRBV12-3/TRBV12-4
j_call: TRBJ2-5
cdr3_length: 17

cdr3_aa: CSVVAGNIGELFF
cdr3_nt: TGCAGCGTTGTGGCCGGGAATATCGGGGAGCTGTTTTTT
clone_size: .
d_call: .
v_call: TRBV29-1
j_call: TRBJ2-2
cdr3_length: 13

cdr3_aa: CSAREQGVFYEQYF
cdr3_nt: TGCAGTGCTAGAGAACAGGGAGTCTTCTACGAGCAGTACTTC
clone_size: many
d_call: .
v_call: TRBV20-1
j_call: TRBJ2-7
cdr3_length: 14

cdr3_aa: CASSHRDSRVEQYF
cdr3_nt: TGCGCCAGCAGCCACAGGGACAGCCGTGTAGAGCAGTACTTC
clone_size: few
d_call: TRBD1
v_call: TRBV5-1
j_call: TRBJ2-7
cdr3_length: 14

cdr3_aa: CASSFRRRELTDTQYF
cdr3_nt: TGTGCCAGCAGCTTCCGCCGGCGGGAGTTAACAGATACGCAGTATTTT
clone_size: many
d_call: TRBD2
v_call: TRBV11-2
j_call: TRBJ2-3
cdr3_length: 16

cdr3_aa: CASRTSGTSVGTQYF
cdr3_nt: TGCGCCAGCAGAACTTCGGGGACTAGCGTTGGTACGCAGTATTTT
clone_size: many
d_call: TRBD2
v_call: TRBV5-1
j_call: TRBJ2-3
cdr3_length: 15

cdr3_aa: CASSSTSGRSPEQYF
cdr3_nt: TGTGCCAGCAGCTCTACTAGCGGGAGGTCACCCGAGCAGTACTTC
clone_size: few
d_call: TRBD2
v_call: TRBV5-5
j_call: TRBJ2-7
cdr3_length: 15

cdr3_aa: CASSTQREGANEQFF
cdr3_nt: TGTGCCAGCAGTACCCAGCGGGAGGGGGCCAATGAGCAGTTCTTC
clone_size: many
d_call: TRBD2
v_call: TRBV27
j_call: TRBJ2-1
cdr3_length: 15

cdr3_aa: CASSSQGSLTDTQYF
cdr3_nt: TGTGCCAGCAGTTCACAGGGGAGTTTGACAGATACGCAGTATTTT
clone_size: many
d_call: TRBD1
v_call: TRBV28
j_call: TRBJ2-3
cdr3_length: 15

cdr3_aa: CSARDPGLAGGYEQYF
cdr3_nt: TGCAGTGCTAGAGATCCGGGACTAGCGGGAGGTTACGAGCAGTACTTC
clone_size: .
d_call: TRBD2
v_call: TRBV20-1
j_call: TRBJ2-7
cdr3_length: 16

cdr3_aa: CASSTKETLLLYEQYF
cdr3_nt: TGTGCCAGCAGCACTAAAGAAACGCTCCTCCTCTACGAGCAGTACTTC
clone_size: many
d_call: .
v_call: TRBV7-8
j_call: TRBJ2-7
cdr3_length: 16

cdr3_aa: CASTLRGGLAGVLYNEQFF
cdr3_nt: TGTGCCAGCACCCTTCGCGGGGGTCTAGCGGGAGTATTATACAATGAGCAGTTCTTC
clone_size: few
d_call: TRBD2
v_call: TRBV12-3/TRBV12-4
j_call: TRBJ2-1
cdr3_length: 19

cdr3_aa: CASSSGTSGVYEQYF
cdr3_nt: TGTGCCAGCAGTTCCGGGACTAGCGGTGTGTACGAGCAGTACTTC
clone_size: .
d_call: TRBD2
v_call: TRBV12-3/TRBV12-4
j_call: TRBJ2-7
cdr3_length: 15

cdr3_aa: CASSPIAAGTDTQYF
cdr3_nt: TGTGCCAGCAGCCCTATAGCGGCGGGCACAGATACGCAGTATTTT
clone_size: many
d_call: .
v_call: TRBV13
j_call: TRBJ2-3
cdr3_length: 15

cdr3_aa: CSAEGLAPRGETQYF
cdr3_nt: TGCAGTGCGGAAGGTCTAGCGCCTAGAGGGGAGACCCAGTACTTC
clone_size: many
d_call: .
v_call: TRBV20-1
j_call: TRBJ2-5
cdr3_length: 15

cdr3_aa: CASSNRVYGYTF
cdr3_nt: TGTGCCAGCAGTAACAGGGTCTATGGCTACACCTTC
clone_size: many
d_call: .
v_call: TRBV12-3/TRBV12-4
j_call: TRBJ1-2
cdr3_length: 12

cdr3_aa: CSARIGGRSTDTQYF
cdr3_nt: TGCAGTGCTAGGATCGGCGGACGAAGCACAGATACGCAGTATTTT
clone_size: few
d_call: .
v_call: TRBV20-1
j_call: TRBJ2-3
cdr3_length: 15

cdr3_aa: CASSLAHNNEQFF
cdr3_nt: TGTGCCAGCAGCTTAGCCCATAACAATGAGCAGTTCTTC
clone_size: many
d_call: .
v_call: TRBV7-8
j_call: TRBJ2-1
cdr3_length: 13

cdr3_aa: CASSMKSGDNTEAFF
cdr3_nt: TGTGCCAGCTCAATGAAGTCAGGGGATAACACTGAAGCTTTCTTT
clone_size: .
d_call: .
v_call: TRBV18
j_call: TRBJ1-1
cdr3_length: 15

cdr3_aa: CASLPQQGGGYTF
cdr3_nt: TGTGCCAGTCTACCCCAGCAGGGGGGAGGCTACACCTTC
clone_size: many
d_call: TRBD1
v_call: TRBV12-3/TRBV12-4
j_call: TRBJ1-2
cdr3_length: 13

cdr3_aa: CASSDRLATTYNEQFF
cdr3_nt: TGTGCCAGCAGCGACCGCCTAGCGACAACCTACAATGAGCAGTTCTTC
clone_size: many
d_call: .
v_call: TRBV7-9
j_call: TRBJ2-1
cdr3_length: 16